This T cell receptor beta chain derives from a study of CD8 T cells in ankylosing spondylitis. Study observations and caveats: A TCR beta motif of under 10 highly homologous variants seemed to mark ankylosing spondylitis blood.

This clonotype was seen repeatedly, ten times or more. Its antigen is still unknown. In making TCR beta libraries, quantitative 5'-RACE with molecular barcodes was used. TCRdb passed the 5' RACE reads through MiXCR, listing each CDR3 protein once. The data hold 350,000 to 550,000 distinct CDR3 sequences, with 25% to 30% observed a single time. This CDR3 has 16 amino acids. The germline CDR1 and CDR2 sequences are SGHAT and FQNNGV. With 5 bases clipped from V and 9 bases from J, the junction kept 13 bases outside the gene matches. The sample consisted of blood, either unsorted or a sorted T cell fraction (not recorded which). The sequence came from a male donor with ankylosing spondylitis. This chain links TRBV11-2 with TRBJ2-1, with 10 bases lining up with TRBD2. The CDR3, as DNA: TGTGCCAGCAGCCCGGGACTAGCGAACTTACAGGGTGAGCAGTTCTTC. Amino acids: CASSPGLANLQGEQFF.